Listed here are 8 T cell receptor beta chains from one sample, sequenced in a study of T-cell memory formation after mild COVID-19. TCRdb reprocessed the 5' RACE reads with MiXCR, giving one entry per CDR3 protein. The sample carries more than 110,000 distinct CDR3 sequences, under 30% recorded once. The sample consisted of PBMCs or a T cell subset sorted from them (not recorded which). The source is an adult woman who had mild COVID-19 (a few samples of this study predate the infection). Cell type and time point are not known.

The chain uses TRBV30 and TRBJ2-7, with D maybe TRBD1 (6 bases). CDR1 and CDR2 (germline): GTSNPN, SVGIG (reference sequence). The CDR3 runs 13 residues. V lost 1 base, J lost 2 bases, and 9 bases lay in between. This CDR3 reads CAWSGTDTYEQYF. CDR3 DNA: TGTGCCTGGAGTGGGACAGACACCTACGAGCAGTACTTC.

This chain connects TRBV24-1 to TRBJ2-3, with D maybe TRBD1 (5 bases). Germline lookup yields CDR1 KGHDR and CDR2 SFDVKD. The CDR3 sequence is 14 residues long. Trimming left V 5 bases short and J 3 bases short, with 11 bases between. The CDR3 DNA is TGTGCCACCAGTGGGGATCAGGGTACAGATACGCAGTATTTT. This codes for CATSGDQGTDTQYF.

This clonotype was seen only a few times. V is TRBV7-6 and J is TRBJ2-1; D gene ambiguous. V lost 1 base, J lost 3 bases, and 4 bases lay in between. CDR1 is SGHVS and CDR2 is FNYEAQ in the germline V gene. This CDR3 has 13 amino acids. CDR3 in DNA: TGTGCCAGCAGCTTAGATCACTACAATGAGCAGTTCTTC. Its translation: CASSLDHYNEQFF.

The chain combines TRBV7-6 with TRBJ1-2; D remains unclear. CDR3 size: 15 residues. With 1 base removed from V and 2 bases from J, the gap between germline ends came to 11 bases. Germline V gene data show CDR1 as SGHVS and CDR2 as FNYEAQ. DNA of the CDR3: TGTGCCAGCAGCTTAGATCCGGAGAAGAACTATGGCTACACCTTC. Amino acid sequence: CASSLDPEKNYGYTF.

This chain connects TRBV9 to TRBJ2-7; D is perhaps TRBD2 (6 bases). V was cut by 6 bases and J by 0 bases, with 13 bases left in between. CDR1 and CDR2 (germline): SGDLS, YYNGEE. This CDR3 has 14 residues. The CDR3 bases are TGTGCCAGCACCGTGGGACTCGGCTCCTACGAGCAGTACTTC. It codes for CASTVGLGSYEQYF.

This clonotype was seen only a few times. This chain connects TRBV7-9 to TRBJ2-7, with 7 bases aligning to TRBD2. V trimming: 4 bases; J trimming: 2 bases; junction bases outside the gene matches: 8. Germline V gives CDR1 SEHNR, CDR2 FQNEAQ (reference sequence). This CDR3 comprises 15 residues. The CDR3 DNA reads TGTGCCAGCAGCTCCGGGGCTAGCGGACCCTACGAGCAGTACTTC. It translates to CASSSGASGPYEQYF. The entire variable domain, with the rest obtained from reference TRBV7-9 and TRBJ2-7, is as follows: DTGVSQNPRHKITKRGQNVTFRCDPISEHNRLYWYRQTLGQGPEFLTYFQNEAQLEKSRLLSDRFSAERPKGSFSTLEIQRTEQGDSAMYLCASSSGASGPYEQYFGPGTRLTVT.

The V call is TRBV7-9, the J call TRBJ1-2; possibly TRBD1 for D (5 bases). V lost 0 bases to trimming and J lost 3 bases, with 8 bases between them. The CDR3 spans 14 residues. CDR1 is SEHNR and CDR2 is FQNEAQ in the germline V gene (reference sequence). CDR3 in DNA: TGTGCCAGCAGCTTAGCGGTGACAGACTATGGCTACACCTTC. Amino acids: CASSLAVTDYGYTF.

The rearrangement links TRBV15 to TRBJ2-1; maybe TRBD2 (5 bases). CDR1 is LNHNV, CDR2 YYDKDF, per germline (reference sequence). This CDR3 contains 15 residues. V lost 0 bases to trimming and J lost 6 bases, with 12 bases between them. The CDR3 DNA sequence: TGTGCCACCAGCAGAGATACTAGTCTGGGCAATGAGCAGTTCTTC. Translating gives CATSRDTSLGNEQFF.